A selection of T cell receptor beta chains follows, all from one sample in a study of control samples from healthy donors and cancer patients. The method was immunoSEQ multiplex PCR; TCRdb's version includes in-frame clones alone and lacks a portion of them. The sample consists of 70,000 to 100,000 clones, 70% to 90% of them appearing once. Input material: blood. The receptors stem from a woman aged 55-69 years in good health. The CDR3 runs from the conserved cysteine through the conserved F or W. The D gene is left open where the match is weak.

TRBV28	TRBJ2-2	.	CATTGTNTGELFF
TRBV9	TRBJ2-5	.	CASSAATRQETQYF
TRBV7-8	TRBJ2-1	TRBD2	CASSPSGGDLYEQFF
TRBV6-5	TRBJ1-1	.	CASRAGEENTEAFF
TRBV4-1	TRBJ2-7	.	CASSQDVQRLYEQYF
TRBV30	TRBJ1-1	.	CAWSVEGGTEAFF
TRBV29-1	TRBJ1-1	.	CSARNTEAFF
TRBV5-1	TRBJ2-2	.	CASSLRGNTGELFF
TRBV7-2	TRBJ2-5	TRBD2	CASSSGTSRETQYF
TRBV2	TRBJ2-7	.	CASSNGPARGEQYF
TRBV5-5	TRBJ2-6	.	CASSLRQGLGANVLTF